These T cell receptor beta chains were read from a single sample in a study of cytomegalovirus exposure and HLA in healthy donors. Sequencing was performed with immunoSEQ multiplex PCR; in TCRdb, only in-frame clones are kept and a portion is missing. The sample consists of around 150,000 clones, roughly 70% of them appearing once. Sequencing used PBMCs. The receptors shown here come from a woman aged 40 to 55 in good health and CMV-seropositive. CDR3s include the opening cysteine and the closing phenylalanine or tryptophan. D genes are given only for firm matches. A clone size is listed for some rows: how often the clone was seen (once, few, many), or a class if it is expanded.

v_call	d_call	clone_size	j_call	cdr3_nt	cdr3_aa
TRBV11-2	TRBD2	.	TRBJ2-7	TGTGCCAGCAGCTTCCCCGGGACTAGGGACTACGAGCAGTACTTC	CASSFPGTRDYEQYF
TRBV11-2	TRBD1	.	TRBJ1-4	TGTGCCAGCAGCCCAGTGGGACAGGGGGTCGGTTCCGGTGAAAAACTGTTTTTT	CASSPVGQGVGSGEKLFF
TRBV28	TRBD1	.	TRBJ1-4	TGTGCCAGCAGTTTAGATCCGGGACAGGAGAGGGAAAAACTGTTTTTT	CASSLDPGQEREKLFF
TRBV5-5	.	.	TRBJ1-1	TGTGCCAGCAGCCCAGGGTTGGGCACTGAAGCTTTCTTT	CASSPGLGTEAFF
TRBV6-1	TRBD1	few	TRBJ1-5	TGTGCCAGCAGTTGGGACAGGGGATTCGGTCAGCCCCAGAATTTT	CASSWDRGFGQPQNF
TRBV2	.	.	TRBJ1-5	TGTGCCAGCAGTGGACAGTATAGCAATCAGCCCCAGAATTTT	CASSGQYSNQPQNF
TRBV5-6	.	.	TRBJ2-7	TGTGCCAGCAGCTTGTGGGCCCCGGGACACCTGGAGCAGTACTTC	CASSLWAPGHLEQYF
TRBV10-3	.	few	TRBJ1-1	TGTGCCACCGTAAAGGAGGCTCCCGGCACTGAAGCTTTCTTT	CATVKEAPGTEAFF
TRBV6-5	TRBD1	.	TRBJ1-1	TGTGCCAGCAGTTACCAGACAGGGAGCACTGAAGCTTTCTTT	CASSYQTGSTEAFF
TRBV4-3	.	.	TRBJ2-3	TGCGCCAGCAGCCAAGTAGGGGGAGATACGCAGTATTTT	CASSQVGGDTQYF
TRBV4-3	TRBD1	.	TRBJ1-2	TGCGCCAGCAGCCAAGCCAGTCAGGGGGTCTATGGCTACACCTTC	CASSQASQGVYGYTF
TRBV19	TRBD1	.	TRBJ2-1	TGTGCCAGTAGTGAAGGGACAGCATCGTCGGATGAGCAGTTCTTC	CASSEGTASSDEQFF
TRBV19	.	.	TRBJ1-1	TGTGCCAGTAGTATATCAAAACAGTCTGAAGCTTTCTTT	CASSISKQSEAFF
TRBV19	.	few	TRBJ1-1	TGTGCCACTTCCACCTATGGGGGCAGAGGGTATTTGAACACTGAAGCTTTCTTT	CATSTYGGRGYLNTEAFF
TRBV11-2	TRBD1	few	TRBJ1-4	TGTGCCAGCAGCAGAGACAGGGGAGTTGCTAATGAAAAACTGTTTTTT	CASSRDRGVANEKLFF
TRBV6-5	.	.	TRBJ2-2	TGTGCCAGCAGTTATGGGGGGGCCTGGGTCACCGGGGAGCTGTTTTTT	CASSYGGAWVTGELFF
TRBV9	.	once	TRBJ1-1	TGTGCCAGCAGCGTAGTCCGGGGAAGTTTAACTGAAGCTTTCTTT	CASSVVRGSLTEAFF
TRBV28	TRBD2	.	TRBJ2-7	TGTGCCAGCCTTCGCGGGGGATACGAGCAGTACTTC	CASLRGGYEQYF
TRBV11-3	TRBD2	.	TRBJ2-1	TGTGCCAGCAGCTTGGGAGCGGGAGGCCGGGGGAATGAGCAGTTCTTC	CASSLGAGGRGNEQFF
TRBV5-4	TRBD2	.	TRBJ2-7	TGTGCCAGCAGCCAGGGACTAGCGGGAGGGGTGGGCGAGCAGTACTTC	CASSQGLAGGVGEQYF
TRBV5-1	TRBD1	.	TRBJ2-5	TGCGCCAGCAGCTTGGGGGACAGGGGTTCGGAGACCCAGTACTTC	CASSLGDRGSETQYF
TRBV9	TRBD1	.	TRBJ2-2	TGTGCCAGCAGCAGGACAGGAAACACCGGGGAGCTGTTTTTT	CASSRTGNTGELFF
TRBV7-9	TRBD1	.	TRBJ1-2	TGTGCCAGCGGAACAGGGGGGGGCTACACCTTC	CASGTGGGYTF
TRBV10-1	TRBD2	.	TRBJ2-2	TGCGCCATCATTACTCACCGGACTAGCGGGGCACGACCTACGAACACCGGGGAGCTGTTTTTT	CAIITHRTSGARPTNTGELFF
TRBV29-1	.	.	TRBJ2-3	TGCAGCGGGATGACATCTAGCTTGCAGTATTTT	CSGMTSSLQYF
TRBV2	.	.	TRBJ2-4	TGTGCCAGCAGTGAGGGGGGGGCTGTCAAAAACATTCAGTACTTC	CASSEGGAVKNIQYF
TRBV7-3	.	.	TRBJ2-5	TGTGCCAGCAGCTTAACCGTACAAGAGACCCAGTACTTC	CASSLTVQETQYF
TRBV7-2	.	.	TRBJ1-1	TGTGCCAGCAGCTTAGACTCGACAGCCTCCCCTGAAGCTTTCTTT	CASSLDSTASPEAFF
TRBV14	.	.	TRBJ2-1	TGTGCCAGCAGCCAAGTTGGGGGGAAGGCTTACAATGAGCAGTTCTTC	CASSQVGGKAYNEQFF
TRBV7-8	.	.	TRBJ1-1	TGTGCCAGCAGCTTACGGGAGGTGATGAACACTGAAGCTTTCTTT	CASSLREVMNTEAFF
TRBV19	.	.	TRBJ2-1	TGTGCCAGTAGTATGACCTCTACGGGAGTCAATGAGCAGTTCTTC	CASSMTSTGVNEQFF
TRBV11-2	TRBD2	.	TRBJ2-5	TGTGCCAGCAGCTTCGGACTAGCGGGAGACCAAGAGACCCAGTACTTC	CASSFGLAGDQETQYF
TRBV29-1	.	.	TRBJ2-2	TGCAGCGTTGCCCAGGGCACGACCGGGGAGCTGTTTTTT	CSVAQGTTGELFF
TRBV10-3	.	few	TRBJ1-2	TGTGCCATCTATAACGAGGGCGGGTATGGCTACACCTTC	CAIYNEGGYGYTF
TRBV27	.	.	TRBJ2-1	TGTGCCAGCAGTCTCCGAGACAATGAGCAGTTCTTC	CASSLRDNEQFF
TRBV6-5	TRBD1	few	TRBJ1-5	TGTGCCAGCAGTTACTCGGGACAGGGACGCAATCAGCCCCAGCATTTT	CASSYSGQGRNQPQHF
TRBV4-3	.	.	TRBJ1-1	TGCGCCAGCAGCCAAGGGGGAGGGGCTGAAGCTTTCTTT	CASSQGGGAEAFF
TRBV18	TRBD1	.	TRBJ2-2	TGTGCCAGCTCGGGACAGGGAGCCGGGGAGCTGTTTTTT	CASSGQGAGELFF
TRBV10-3	.	.	TRBJ2-2	TGTGCCATCCGGGGGACTGACAAATCCGAAGCGGGGGAGCTGTTTTTT	CAIRGTDKSEAGELFF
TRBV5-1	TRBD2	.	TRBJ2-1	TGCGCCAGCAGCCTTTCTAGCGGCAGCTCCTACAATGAGCAGTTCTTC	CASSLSSGSSYNEQFF
TRBV28	.	.	TRBJ2-5	TGTGCCACCACACAAGAGACCCAGTACTTC	CATTQETQYF
TRBV6-6	TRBD1	once	TRBJ1-4	TGTGCCAGCAGTAAACAGGGGGCTAATGAAAAACTGTTTTTT	CASSKQGANEKLFF
TRBV4-2	TRBD2	.	TRBJ2-3	TGTGCCAGCAGCCAAGGAGCGGGGGTTATCACAGATACGCAGTATTTT	CASSQGAGVITDTQYF
TRBV6-5	.	few	TRBJ1-1	TGTGCCAGCAGCACGCCTCCGAGTGAAGCTTTCTTT	CASSTPPSEAFF
TRBV7-3	TRBD2	.	TRBJ2-7	TGTGCCAGCAGCCTTTCTAGCGGCACTCCCTACGAGCAGTACTTC	CASSLSSGTPYEQYF
TRBV5-1	.	.	TRBJ2-3	TGCGCCAGCAGTCCTCCCCTCGCAGGGTTGAGCACAGATACGCAGTATTTT	CASSPPLAGLSTDTQYF
TRBV4-1	TRBD2	few	TRBJ2-3	TGCGCCAGCAGCCAAGACAGACTAGCGGGAGATACGCAGTATTTT	CASSQDRLAGDTQYF
TRBV4-2	TRBD2	few	TRBJ2-7	TGTGCCAGCAGCGTGCGGGGGGCGGTTTACGAGCAGTACTTC	CASSVRGAVYEQYF
TRBV6-6	TRBD1	.	TRBJ1-1	TGTGCCAGCAGTGGAAGGACAGGGGTAAATTGGGCTTTCTTT	CASSGRTGVNWAFF
TRBV6-1	TRBD1	few	TRBJ2-2	TGTGCCAGCCTGACAGGGGGCCTTGCCGGGGAGCTGTTTTTT	CASLTGGLAGELFF
TRBV27	.	.	TRBJ2-2	TGTGCCAGCAGTCCCATGAACACCGGGGAGCTGTTTTTT	CASSPMNTGELFF
TRBV27	.	.	TRBJ1-1	TGTGCCAGCAGTTTTGGGCTGGGCACTGAAGCTTTCTTT	CASSFGLGTEAFF